This T cell receptor (beta chain) was captured by sequencing in a study of identifying expanded T cells in peripheral blood. Measured with immunoSEQ multiplex PCR; TCRdb has only the in-frame clones, and not every one. This repertoire shows around 76,000 clones, about 90% found once; its top ten account for 3.3%. Germline V gene lookup returns CDR1 SGDLS and CDR2 YYNGEE. There are 15 residues in the CDR3. The trim removed 4 bases at V and 0 bases at J, leaving 4 bases unmatched. Collection occurred without any documented infections or immune events in donors. Study observations and caveats: Over approximately two and four weeks, about 15 and 19 clones changed, versus roughly 1.2 between replicates. Clone count variance between roughly 2-week samples rose with total template count.

This clone has just one count. Its antigen is unidentified. The gene calls are TRBV9 and TRBJ2-7; 10 bases match TRBD1. The clonotype comes from a person between 18 and 75 years old in good health. Input material: blood. CDR3 sequence reads: CASSPGTGASYEQYF. DNA of the CDR3: TGTGCCAGCAGCCCCGGGACAGGGGCCTCCTACGAGCAGTACTTC. The variable domain in full, completed from reference TRBV9 and TRBJ2-7, reads DSGVTQTPKHLITATGQRVTLRCSPRSGDLSVYWYQQSLDQGLQFLIQYYNGEERAKGNILERFSAQQFPDLHSELNLSSLELGDSALYFCASSPGTGASYEQYFGPGTRLTVT.